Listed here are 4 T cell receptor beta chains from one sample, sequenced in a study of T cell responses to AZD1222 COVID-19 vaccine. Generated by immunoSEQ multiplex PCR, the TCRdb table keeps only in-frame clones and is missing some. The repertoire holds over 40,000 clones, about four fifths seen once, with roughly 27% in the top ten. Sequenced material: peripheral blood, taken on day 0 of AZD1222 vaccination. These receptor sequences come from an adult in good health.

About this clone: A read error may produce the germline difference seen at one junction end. Here the CDR3 reads CASSPGGVRSDEQYF. CDR3 bases: TGTGCCAGCAGCCCAGGAGGAGTACGCTCCGACGAGCAGTACTTC. V is TRBV7-3 and J is TRBJ2-7; a weak D match, TRBD2 (5 bases). This CDR3 is 15 amino acids long. The germline V gene has CDR1 SGHTA and CDR2 FQGTGA.

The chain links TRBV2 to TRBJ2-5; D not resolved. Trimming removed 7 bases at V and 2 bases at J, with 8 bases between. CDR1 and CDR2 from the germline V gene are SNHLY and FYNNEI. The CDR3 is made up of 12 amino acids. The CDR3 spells CASNRRQETQYF. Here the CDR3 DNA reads TGTGCCAGCAATAGGCGGCAAGAGACCCAGTACTTC.

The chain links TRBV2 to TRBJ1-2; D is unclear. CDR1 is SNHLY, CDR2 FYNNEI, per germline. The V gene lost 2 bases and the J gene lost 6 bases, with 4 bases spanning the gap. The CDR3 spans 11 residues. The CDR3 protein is CASSERHGYTF. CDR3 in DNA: TGTGCCAGCAGTGAAAGGCATGGCTACACCTTC.

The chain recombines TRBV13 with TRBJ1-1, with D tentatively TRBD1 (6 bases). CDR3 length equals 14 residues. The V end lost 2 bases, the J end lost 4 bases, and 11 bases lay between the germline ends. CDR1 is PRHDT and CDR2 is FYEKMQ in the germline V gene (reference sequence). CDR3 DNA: TGTGCCAGCAGCTTATTGAGAGGGGGCACTGAAGCTTTCTTT. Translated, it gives CASSLLRGGTEAFF. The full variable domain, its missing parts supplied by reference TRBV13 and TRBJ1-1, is AAGVIQSPRHLIKEKRETATLKCYPIPRHDTVYWYQQGPGQDPQFLISFYEKMQSDKGSIPDRFSAQQFSDYHSELNMSSLELGDSALYFCASSLLRGGTEAFFGQGTRLTVV.